A single sample gave rise to the 31 T cell receptor beta chains below, sequenced in a study of low-dose radiotherapy and immunotherapy resistance in tumors. Alpha- and beta-chain coverage of first-strand cDNA came from TRAV- and TRBV-specific primers. Amplification, which lasted roughly 20 PCR cycles, used a constant-region primer and V-primer adapter to amplify TCRs. TCRdb analysed the reads with MiXCR anew, one entry per CDR3 protein. The repertoire holds some 57,000 distinct CDR3 sequences, 20% to 25% seen once, with approximately 5.7% in the top ten. Time point given: before trial treatment. Specimen: PBMCs, collected before treatment. These receptors came from a male donor with prostate cancer.

In this sample, this clonotype turned up once. This likely came from a read error, as a far larger clone is one base away. This sequence joins TRBV28 and TRBJ2-3; TRBD1 is a possible D gene (5 bases). With the DNA end fitting TRBJ2-2 better, the J assignment may be wrong. Germline CDR1 reads MDHEN; CDR2 reads SYDVKM. This CDR3 is built from 16 residues. The chain's CDR3 is CASSLLTVQSPGELFF. As DNA, the CDR3 is TGTGCCAGCAGTTTATTGACAGTACAATCCCCCGGGGAGCTGTTTTTT.

This clonotype was seen repeatedly, ten times or more. In DNA, the CDR3 is TGTGCCACCTCAGCCCCGGGACAAGGTCACGGGGAGCTGTTTTTT. It encodes CATSAPGQGHGELFF. The chain links TRBV28 to TRBJ2-2; D may be TRBD1 (6 bases). The germline V gene encodes CDR1 MDHEN and CDR2 SYDVKM. The CDR3 contains 15 residues. V was pared by 10 bases and J by 7 bases, with 22 bases between. Variable domain in full (rest from reference TRBV28 and TRBJ2-2): DVKVTQSSRYLVKRTGEKVFLECVQDMDHENMFWYRQDPGLGLRLIYFSYDVKMKEKGDIPEGYSVSREKKERFSLILESASTNQTSMYLCATSAPGQGHGELFFGEGSRLTVL.

With respect to this clonotype: A read error likely explains this, since a far larger clone differs by one base. The chain recombines TRBV5-8 with TRBJ2-1, with D perhaps given as TRBD1 or TRBD2 (5 bases each). From germline, CDR1 is SGHTS and CDR2 YDEGEE. This CDR3 region has 15 residues. The CDR3 here is CASSRDGYDYNKQFF. For the CDR3, the DNA is TGTGCCAGCAGCAGGGACGGCTATGATTACAATAAGCAGTTCTTC. Based on the CDR3 plus reference TRBV5-8 and TRBJ2-1, the full variable domain is EAGVTQSPTHLIKTRGQQATLRCSPISGHTSVYWYQQALGLGLQFLLWYDEGEERNRGNFPPRFSGRQFPNYSSELNVNALELEDSALYLCASSRDGYDYNKQFFGPGTRLTVL.

This clonotype was counted a single time. This chain connects TRBV10-3 to TRBJ2-1; 7 nucleotides line up with TRBD1. With the DNA end fitting TRBJ2-5 better, the J assignment may be wrong. The CDR3 runs 16 residues. Germline CDR1 and CDR2: ENHRY and SYGVKD. The CDR3 nucleotides read TGTGCCATCAGTCCGGGACAGCCCGACTGGGGGGAGACCCAGTACTTC. Translating it yields CAISPGQPDWGETQYF.

This clonotype was seen at least ten times. This chain links TRBV4-2 with TRBJ2-1, with 7 bases that match TRBD2. This CDR3 comprises 14 residues. Germline assignment: CDR1 LGHNA and CDR2 YNFKEQ. Unmatched junction bases numbered 5, after V lost 6 bases and J lost 3 bases. In DNA, the CDR3 is TGTGCCAGCAGTAGACTAGCCAGCTACAATGAGCAGTTCTTC. Translating it yields CASSRLASYNEQFF.

There are many counts of this clonotype. This chain connects TRBV20-1 to TRBJ2-7; 8 nucleotides line up with TRBD1. V lost 4 bases and J lost 5; bases outside the gene matches: 7. The CDR3 contains 13 residues. Germline assignment: CDR1 DFQATT and CDR2 SNEGSKA (reference sequence). DNA for the CDR3: TGCAGTGCTACCGGGACAGGAGTCCACGAGCAGTACTTC. It specifies CSATGTGVHEQYF.

This clonotype appeared a single time. This chain links TRBV28 with TRBJ2-1; D may be TRBD1 (6 bases). The CDR3 is 16 residues long. Germline lookup yields CDR1 MDHEN and CDR2 SYDVKM. V lost 6 bases, J lost 0 bases, and 15 bases lay in between. The DNA of the CDR3 is TGTGCCAGCAGCCGGGGACATTCGAGCTCCTACAATGAGCAGTTCTTC. This sequence encodes CASSRGHSSSYNEQFF.

This clonotype was recorded many times. This chain uses TRBV28 with TRBJ1-5; D ambiguous. Trimming left V 6 bases short and J 6 bases short, with 18 bases between. Germline lookup yields CDR1 MDHEN and CDR2 SYDVKM. This CDR3 contains 15 residues. The CDR3 is CASSPPRGGFQPQHF. The CDR3 nucleotides are TGTGCCAGCAGCCCACCACGGGGTGGTTTTCAGCCCCAGCATTTT.

This clonotype is judged medium-sized. This sequence joins TRBV5-6 and TRBJ1-2; 7 positions agree with TRBD1. V lost 3 bases to trimming and J lost 8 bases; unmatched junction nucleotides: 16. CDR1 and CDR2 (germline): SGHDT, YYEEEE. The CDR3 loop spans 16 amino acids. In DNA, the CDR3 is TGTGCCAGCAGCTACCGGGACAGTGGACCAAACGGCGGCTACACCTTC. This codes for CASSYRDSGPNGGYTF. The complete variable domain, with remaining parts taken from reference TRBV5-6 and TRBJ1-2, reads DAGVTQSPTHLIKTRGQQVTLRCSPKSGHDTVSWYQQALGQGPQFIFQYYEEEERQRGNFPDRFSGHQFPNYSSELNVNALLLGDSALYLCASSYRDSGPNGGYTFGSGTRLTVV.

This clonotype was recorded at least ten times. The chain couples TRBV27 to TRBJ2-1, with D hard to call. Germline CDR1 reads MNHEY; CDR2 reads SMNVEV (reference sequence). The CDR3 has 12 residues. Trimming left V 5 bases short and J 7 bases short, with 9 bases between. CDR3 coding DNA: TGTGCCAGCAGTCCGCCCGGGAATGAGCAGTTCTTC. Its translation: CASSPPGNEQFF.

The chain carries TRBV5-1 and TRBJ1-1; D is possibly TRBD1 (5 bases). This CDR3 comprises 14 residues. CDR1 and CDR2 (germline): SGHRS, YFSETQ. The V end lost 4 bases, the J end lost 5 bases, and 15 bases lay between the germline ends. The CDR3 DNA is TGCGCCAGCAGCGAGGGACGGGAGAGAACTGAAGCTTTCTTT. It codes for CASSEGRERTEAFF.

The sample holds many counts of this clonotype. The chain employs TRBV3-1 and TRBJ1-6; D is undetermined. Trimming took off 3 bases at V and 7 bases at J, with 13 bases between the two ends. Germline CDR1 LGHDT, CDR2 YNNKEL (reference sequence). CDR3 length: 15 amino acids. The CDR3 reads CASSQEGNRNSPLHF. The CDR3 DNA follows: TGTGCCAGCAGCCAGGAAGGGAATAGAAATTCACCCCTCCACTTT.

Worth noting for this clonotype: A much larger clone sits a single nucleotide away, making a read error possible. The V gene is TRBV6-2 or TRBV6-3, the J gene TRBJ2-3, with 8 nucleotides matching TRBD2. The CDR3 sequence is 15 residues long. V was clipped by 6 bases and J by 5 bases; unmatched bases: 10. Germline CDR1 and CDR2: MNHEY and SVGEGT. CDR3 loop: CASSASGSIGDTQYF. DNA for the CDR3: TGTGCCAGCAGCGCTAGCGGGTCGATCGGAGATACGCAGTATTTT.

A few counts support this clonotype. The J gene is TRBJ2-1, the V gene TRBV20-1; no firm D call. CDR3 size: 13 residues. The ends were cut back, 3 bases at V and 3 bases at J, with 9 bases in the middle. Germline V lookup: CDR1 DFQATT, CDR2 SNEGSKA (reference sequence). The DNA for the CDR3 is TGCAGTGCTAGGGGTAACTACTACAATGAGCAGTTCTTC. Translated, it gives CSARGNYYNEQFF.

V and J are TRBV28 and TRBJ2-1; D unclear. This CDR3 is 10 amino acids long. CDR1 MDHEN and CDR2 SYDVKM come from the germline V gene. Trimming removed 8 bases at V and 11 bases at J, with 10 bases between. In DNA, the CDR3 is TGTGCCAGCCTTGGCGGAAAGCAGTTCTTC. Translating it yields CASLGGKQFF.

This clonotype has at least ten counts. This chain connects TRBV2 to TRBJ2-7, with 7 positions matching TRBD1. CDR1 is SNHLY and CDR2 is FYNNEI in the germline V gene. Trimming at V came to 3 bases and at J to 6 bases, leaving 11 bases not matched to a gene. The CDR3 consists of 15 residues. The CDR3 bases are TGTGCCAGCAGTGAGGCCAGGGGGATCATAGGCGAGCAGTACTTC. This encodes CASSEARGIIGEQYF.

This clonotype was counted many times. J is TRBJ2-5 and V is TRBV2; D is unresolved. Germline V gene sequence: CDR1 SNHLY, CDR2 FYNNEI. Trimming removed 6 bases from V and 2 bases from J, with 4 bases in between. The CDR3 contains 11 residues. The CDR3: CASSYQETQYF. CDR3 DNA: TGTGCCAGCAGCTATCAAGAGACCCAGTACTTC.

The chain couples TRBV9 to TRBJ2-5; possible D gene TRBD1, 6 bases. This CDR3 comprises 14 residues. Germline V lookup: CDR1 SGDLS, CDR2 YYNGEE. With 0 bases removed from V and 3 bases from J, the gap between germline ends came to 9 bases. CDR3 in DNA: TGTGCCAGCAGCGTAGGGACAGCTAAAGAGACCCAGTACTTC. It is translated as CASSVGTAKETQYF. Together with reference TRBV9 and TRBJ2-5, the CDR3 gives the full variable domain: DSGVTQTPKHLITATGQRVTLRCSPRSGDLSVYWYQQSLDQGLQFLIQYYNGEERAKGNILERFSAQQFPDLHSELNLSSLELGDSALYFCASSVGTAKETQYFGPGTRLLVL.

This clonotype has a handful of counts. V is TRBV5-8 and J is TRBJ2-5; 10 nucleotides align to TRBD2. The CDR3 extends over 16 amino acids. Trimming removed 0 bases from V and 1 base from J; junction bases left unmatched: 3. Looked up from germline, CDR1 is SGHTS and CDR2 is YDEGEE. The CDR3 region has the DNA TGTGCCAGCAGCTTGGGTACTAGCGGGACCCAAGAGACCCAGTACTTC. This encodes CASSLGTSGTQETQYF.

In its sample, this clonotype was seen once. The chain has TRBV10-3 and TRBJ2-7, with D perhaps TRBD1 (6 bases). Germline lookup yields CDR1 ENHRY and CDR2 SYGVKD. The CDR3 is 13 amino acids. Between the trimmed V and J ends, which lost 6 bases and 4 bases, there was a span of 13 bases. CDR3 bases: TGTGCCATCAGAGGGGACAAAACTTACGAGCAGTACTTC. Protein: CAIRGDKTYEQYF.

This clonotype was found many times. The chain joins TRBV27 to TRBJ1-5; no reliable D call. CDR3 length equals 14 residues. The V gene lost 4 bases and the J gene lost 1 base, with 8 bases spanning the gap. Germline CDR1 and CDR2: MNHEY and SMNVEV (reference sequence). The CDR3 loop is CASSYSGSNQPQHF. The CDR3 region has the DNA TGTGCCAGCAGTTACAGCGGAAGCAATCAGCCCCAGCATTTT.

At least ten counts were recorded for this clonotype. The rearrangement links TRBV5-6 to TRBJ2-7; perhaps D is TRBD1 or TRBD2 (5 bases each). Trimming removed 3 bases at V and 2 bases at J, with 12 bases between. Per the germline V gene, CDR1 is SGHDT and CDR2 is YYEEEE. The CDR3 is 14 residues long. CDR3 bases: TGTGCCAGCAGCTCCGGGGCCGGGACCTACGAGCAGTACTTC. It codes for CASSSGAGTYEQYF.

This clonotype was counted many times. This chain joins TRBV7-6 and TRBJ2-2; possible D gene TRBD2, 5 bases. V was trimmed by 4 bases and J by 5 bases, leaving 17 bases between them. Germline CDR1 and CDR2: SGHVS and FNYEAQ. This CDR3 comprises 16 residues. CDR3 DNA: TGTGCCAGCAGCTCCTTGGACTTAACCCGGACCGGGGAGCTGTTTTTT. Its protein product is CASSSLDLTRTGELFF. Looking up the rest from reference TRBV7-6 and TRBJ2-2 gives the full variable domain: GAGVSQSPRYKVTKRGQDVALRCDPISGHVSLYWYRQALGQGPEFLTYFNYEAQQDKSGLPNDRFSAERPEGSISTLTIQRTEQRDSAMYRCASSSLDLTRTGELFFGEGSRLTVL.

This clonotype has at least ten counts. The chain joins TRBV7-2 to TRBJ2-3, with TRBD2 matching 10 bases. Unmatched junction bases numbered 6, after V lost 1 base and J lost 2 bases. The germline V gene encodes CDR1 SGHTA and CDR2 FQGNSA. The CDR3 covers 17 residues. CDR3 DNA sequence: TGTGCCAGCAGCTTAGGAGAGGGACTAGCGTTCACAGATACGCAGTATTTT. Protein sequence: CASSLGEGLAFTDTQYF.

The chain links TRBV5-1 to TRBJ1-1; TRBD1 agrees at 10 bases. From germline, CDR1 is SGHRS and CDR2 YFSETQ. This CDR3 is 15 amino acids long. The V gene end was trimmed by 6 bases and the J gene end by 1 base; junction bases not matched to a gene: 6. This CDR3 reads CASTRGTGANTEAFF. DNA for the CDR3: TGCGCCAGCACCCGCGGGACAGGGGCGAACACTGAAGCTTTCTTT.

This clonotype was recorded at least ten times. The gene calls are TRBV10-3 and TRBJ2-7; D is unclear. Between the trimmed V and J ends, which lost 3 bases and 1 base, there was a span of 7 bases. Germline loops: CDR1 ENHRY, CDR2 SYGVKD. The CDR3 loop spans 13 amino acids. CDR3: CAISDGSSYEQYF. The CDR3 DNA is TGTGCCATCAGTGACGGCAGTTCCTACGAGCAGTACTTC.

The V call is TRBV20-1, the J call TRBJ2-4; D is possibly TRBD2 (6 bases). Germline V gene data show CDR1 as DFQATT and CDR2 as SNEGSKA (reference sequence). This CDR3 comprises 12 residues. Trimming took 3 bases from V and 5 from J, leaving 8 bases between them. The CDR3 reads CSASGSENIQYF. The CDR3 DNA reads as TGCAGTGCTAGCGGGAGCGAAAACATTCAGTACTTC.

This clonotype was seen repeatedly, ten times or more. The chain employs TRBV11-2 and TRBJ2-1; D is undetermined. V lost 0 bases, J lost 6 bases, and 12 bases lay in between. CDR3 length: 15 residues. The germline CDR1 and CDR2 sequences are SGHAT and FQNNGV. CDR3 DNA: TGTGCCAGCAGCTTAGATCTTTATAAGCGCAATGAGCAGTTCTTC. It yields the protein CASSLDLYKRNEQFF.

This chain uses TRBV21-1 with TRBJ2-7. TRBV21-1 is marked as a pseudogene. The CDR3 contains 13 residues. The CDR3 region is CASSSQSSYEQYF. The CDR3 DNA sequence: TGTGCCAGCAGTTCCCAGAGCTCCTACGAGCAGTACTTC.

In regard to this clonotype: With only one base between it and a far larger clone, this is likely a read error. This CDR3 fails to terminate in the conserved phenylalanine or tryptophan, so it likely reflects a read error. The rearrangement uses TRBV5-4 and TRBJ2-1; 8 bases map to TRBD2. The CDR3 runs to 15 residues. The germline V gene encodes CDR1 SGHNT and CDR2 YYREEE (reference sequence). J gave up 1 base and V 4 bases, and 4 bases lay outside the gene matches. The CDR3 protein is CASSPGGRSYNEQFL. In DNA form, the CDR3 reads TGTGCCAGCAGCCCGGGGGGGCGGTCCTACAATGAGCAGTTCTTA.

The table lists this clonotype with a few counts. In DNA form, the CDR3 reads TGTGCCAGCAGTCGGGAGGGGGAATGGGGTCAGCCCCAGCATTTT. Its translation is CASSREGEWGQPQHF. This rearrangement joins TRBV2 to TRBJ1-5; D might be TRBD1 (6 bases). The V gene lost 5 bases and the J gene lost 6 bases, with 17 bases spanning the gap. The CDR3 is 15 residues long. Germline-derived CDR1 and CDR2 are SNHLY and FYNNEI.